This T cell receptor (beta chain) was captured in a study of CD8+CD57+ T cells in acquired aplastic anemia. Genomic DNA, serving as template, underwent TCR beta VDJ and CDR3 profiling. TCRdb re-analysed the reads in MiXCR, keeping a single row per CDR3 protein. The top ten clones hold around 0.82% of a sample with around 500,000 distinct CDR3 sequences, around 32% of them seen once. This clonotype was seen many times. Patients selected for sequencing had displayed CD8+CD57+ cell expansion by flow cytometry. Input material: sorted CD4+, CD8+, or CD8+CD57+ T cells (not recorded which) from PBMCs. This TCR derives from a human donor with aplastic anemia.

CDR3 loop: CASSVGDPTYEQYF. In DNA form, the CDR3 reads TGTGCCAGCAGCGTAGGGGACCCAACTTACGAGCAGTACTTC. This chain links TRBV9 with TRBJ2-7; D tentatively reads TRBD1 or TRBD2 (5 bases each). The CDR3 loop spans 14 amino acids. V lost 0 bases and J 4 bases, leaving 11 bases between the germline ends. Germline values: CDR1 SGDLS, CDR2 YYNGEE.